The present T cell receptor beta chain was sequenced within a study of cytomegalovirus exposure and HLA in healthy donors. TCRdb keeps only in-frame clones here, not all; method: immunoSEQ multiplex PCR. The sample comprises roughly 60,000 clones, roughly 94% of which are singletons, and less than 7% rests with the top ten. This CDR3 region has 13 residues. V lost 5 bases to trimming and J lost 2 bases, with 10 bases between them. CDR1 is SGHRS, CDR2 YFSETQ, per germline. The chain links TRBV5-1 to TRBJ2-5, with no clear D. The sequencing sample was made of PBMCs. The TCR originated in a woman between 18 and 29 years old in good health and CMV-seropositive. The CDR3 sequence: CASSGSGQETQYF. As DNA, the CDR3 is TGCGCCAGCAGTGGGTCAGGTCAAGAGACCCAGTACTTC.